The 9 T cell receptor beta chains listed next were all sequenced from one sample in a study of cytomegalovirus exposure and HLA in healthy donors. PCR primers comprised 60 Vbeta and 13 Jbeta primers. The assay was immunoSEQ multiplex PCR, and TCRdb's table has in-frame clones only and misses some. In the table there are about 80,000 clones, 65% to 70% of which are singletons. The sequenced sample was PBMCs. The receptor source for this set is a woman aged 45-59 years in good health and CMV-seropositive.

The CDR3 reads CASSLVSGNPYEQYF. The CDR3 nucleotides are TGTGCCAGCAGCTTAGTTAGCGGGAACCCCTACGAGCAGTACTTC. The chain links TRBV11-2 to TRBJ2-7; the match to TRBD2 covers 8 bases. Germline CDR1 is SGHAT and CDR2 is FQNNGV. This CDR3 has 15 amino acids. Trimming removed 1 base from V and 2 bases from J; junction bases left unmatched: 4.

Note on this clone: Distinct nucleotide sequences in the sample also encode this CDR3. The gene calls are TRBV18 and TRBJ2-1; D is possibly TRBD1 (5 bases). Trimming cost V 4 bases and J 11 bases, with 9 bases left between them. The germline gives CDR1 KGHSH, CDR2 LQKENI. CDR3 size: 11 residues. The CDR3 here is CASSLRQKQFF. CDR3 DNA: TGTGCCAGCTCACTAAGACAGAAGCAGTTCTTC.

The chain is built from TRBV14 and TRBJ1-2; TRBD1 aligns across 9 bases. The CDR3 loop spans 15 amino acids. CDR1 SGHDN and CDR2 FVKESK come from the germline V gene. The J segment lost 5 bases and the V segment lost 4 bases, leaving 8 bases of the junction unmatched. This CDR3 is CASSLPGTGLYGYTF. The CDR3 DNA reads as TGTGCCAGCAGCCTACCCGGGACAGGGCTTTATGGCTACACCTTC.

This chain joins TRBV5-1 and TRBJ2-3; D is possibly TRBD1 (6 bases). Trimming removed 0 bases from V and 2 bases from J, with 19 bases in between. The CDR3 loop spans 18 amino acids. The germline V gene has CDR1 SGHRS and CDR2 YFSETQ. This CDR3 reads CASSLANRDIFFTDTQYF. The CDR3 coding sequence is TGCGCCAGCAGCTTGGCAAACCGGGACATATTTTTCACAGATACGCAGTATTTT.

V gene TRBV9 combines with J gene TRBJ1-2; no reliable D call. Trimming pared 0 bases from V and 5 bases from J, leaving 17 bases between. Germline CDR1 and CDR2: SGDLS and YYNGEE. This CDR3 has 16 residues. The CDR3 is CASSVGTDGGDYGYTF. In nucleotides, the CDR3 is TGTGCCAGCAGCGTAGGTACGGACGGAGGTGATTATGGCTACACCTTC.

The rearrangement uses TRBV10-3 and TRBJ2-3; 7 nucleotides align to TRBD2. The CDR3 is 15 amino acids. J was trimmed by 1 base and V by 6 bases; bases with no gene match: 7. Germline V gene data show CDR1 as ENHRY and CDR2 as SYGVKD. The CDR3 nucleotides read TGTGCCATCAGGGGGGGGTTCCGTCGCACAGATACGCAGTATTTT. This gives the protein CAIRGGFRRTDTQYF.

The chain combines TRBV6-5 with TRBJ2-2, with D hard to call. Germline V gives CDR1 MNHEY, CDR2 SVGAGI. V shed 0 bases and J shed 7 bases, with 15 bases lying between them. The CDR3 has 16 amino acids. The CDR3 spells CASSYSLGDLGGELFF. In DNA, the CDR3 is TGTGCCAGCAGTTACTCGTTAGGTGATCTAGGCGGGGAGCTGTTTTTT.

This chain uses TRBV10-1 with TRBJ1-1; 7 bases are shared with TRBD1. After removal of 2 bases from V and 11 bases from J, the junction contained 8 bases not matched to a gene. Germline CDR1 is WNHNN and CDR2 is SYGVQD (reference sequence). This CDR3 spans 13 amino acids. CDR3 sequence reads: CASSEGEGAQAFF. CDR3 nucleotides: TGCGCCAGCAGTGAGGGCGAGGGGGCGCAGGCTTTCTTT.

This CDR3 reads CARGATGNYGYTF. CDR3 bases: TGTGCCAGGGGGGCGACAGGGAACTATGGCTACACCTTC. The J gene is TRBJ1-2, the V gene TRBV2; 7 nucleotides align to TRBD1. Trimming took 9 bases from V and 2 from J; bases not matched to a gene: 6. This CDR3 is 13 amino acids long. CDR1 and CDR2 (germline): SNHLY, FYNNEI.